This T cell receptor beta chain was sequenced for a study of blood T cell repertoires in COVID-19. Across the study: PBMCs, B-cell-depleted T cells, or T cells provided the cDNA or gDNA that made up the material.

Per the authors' pipeline: The assay estimated nucleated cells by amplifying reference gene primers. Measured with immunoSEQ multiplex PCR; TCRdb has only the in-frame clones, and not every one. Clone size and the V and J calls come from that table; the DNA yielded D and trimming. Of about 180,000 clones listed, roughly 80% were seen once; the top ten hold under 10%. The CDR3 length is 14 residues. V was trimmed by 2 bases and J by 5 bases, leaving 12 bases between them. Germline loops: CDR1 SGHTA, CDR2 FQGNSA. The V and J genes are TRBV7-2 and TRBJ2-5; TRBD2 might be the D (5 bases). This TCR was recovered from a woman in her seventies with COVID-19, enrolled during active disease. Sequencing was done on a sample of peripheral blood. The CDR3 here is CASSLRASKETQYF. The CDR3 coding sequence is TGTGCCAGCAGCTTAAGGGCTAGCAAGGAGACCCAGTACTTC.